These 20 T cell receptor beta chains came from one sample sequenced in a study of identical twins. One entry per CDR3 protein results from TCRdb running MiXCR on the 5' RACE reads. The sample lists fewer than 650,000 distinct CDR3 sequences, 7.1% seen once, with around 1.6% in the top ten. These data were also filed under a second study, of yellow fever vaccine responses in identical twins.

Sequencing used PBMCs. The receptors shown here come from a woman younger than 30 in good health.

The rearrangement joins TRBV28 to TRBJ2-3; 8 positions agree with TRBD2. Trimming took 5 bases from V and 4 from J; bases not matched to a gene: 8. Germline CDR1 reads MDHEN; CDR2 reads SYDVKM. The CDR3 runs 15 residues. CDR3 in amino acids: CASSNIAGYPDTQYF. DNA for the CDR3: TGTGCCAGCAGTAACATAGCGGGATACCCAGATACGCAGTATTTT.

This clonotype was seen a handful of times. The chain carries TRBV7-8 and TRBJ2-1, with 10 bases fitting TRBD2. Trimming removed 0 bases from V and 5 bases from J; junction bases left unmatched: 13. Germline lookup yields CDR1 SGHVS and CDR2 FQNEAQ. The length of the CDR3 is 19 residues. The CDR3 DNA is TGTGCCAGCAGCTTAGCCCTGTCTCTAGCGGGAGTAAACCACAATGAGCAGTTCTTC. Its protein is CASSLALSLAGVNHNEQFF.

This clonotype was counted a few times. The J gene is TRBJ2-3, the V gene TRBV28; TRBD1 is a possible D gene (7 bases). Per germline, CDR1 MDHEN and CDR2 SYDVKM. V was shortened by 5 bases and J by 5 bases, with 17 bases between the two germline ends. The CDR3 is 15 residues long. CDR3 sequence (DNA): TGTGCCAGCAGTCCGAGGGGGCGCGGGGAAGATACGCAGTATTTT. This encodes CASSPRGRGEDTQYF.

This clonotype was seen a handful of times. The rearrangement joins TRBV7-3 to TRBJ2-3; no definite D call. Germline V gives CDR1 SGHTA, CDR2 FQGTGA. V lost 5 bases to trimming and J lost 0 bases, with 9 bases between them. This CDR3 region has 14 residues. The CDR3 spells CASSPGFSTDTQYF. In DNA form, the CDR3 reads TGTGCCAGCAGCCCCGGGTTTAGCACAGATACGCAGTATTTT.

This clonotype was counted ten times or more. The V call is TRBV6-2 or TRBV6-3, the J call TRBJ1-2; 9 nucleotides line up with TRBD1. J gave up 3 bases and V 6 bases, and 11 bases lay outside the gene matches. The CDR3 totals 16 residues. CDR1 is MNHEY, CDR2 SVGEGT, per germline. The CDR3 bases are TGTGCCAGCAGCCGGGACAGGGTATCGGCTCACTATGGCTACACCTTC. Translating gives CASSRDRVSAHYGYTF.

J is TRBJ1-5 and V is TRBV24-1; D is uncertain. The germline V gene has CDR1 KGHDR and CDR2 SFDVKD. The V end was cut by 4 bases, the J end by 0 bases, with 6 bases between. The CDR3 loop spans 14 amino acids. The CDR3 region has the DNA TGTGCCACCAGTGAGACAATTAGCAATCAGCCCCAGCATTTT. Translating it yields CATSETISNQPQHF.

This clonotype was detected a few times. The rearrangement links TRBV28 to TRBJ2-3; D may correspond to TRBD1 or TRBD2 (5 bases each). Looked up from germline, CDR1 is MDHEN and CDR2 is SYDVKM. Trimming pared 11 bases from V and 2 bases from J, leaving 14 bases between. The CDR3 covers 13 residues. The CDR3 sequence is CAVGTSLTDTQYF. CDR3 nucleotides: TGTGCCGTGGGGACCTCACTCACAGATACGCAGTATTTT.

The genes are TRBV29-1 and TRBJ2-1; 7 nucleotides agree with TRBD2. CDR1 is SQVTM and CDR2 is ANQGSEA in the germline V gene. V was pared by 6 bases and J by 5 bases, with 13 bases of the junction left unmatched. The length of the CDR3 is 15 residues. The CDR3 DNA follows: TGCAGCGTATCTCTACGGCTAGCGGAAAACAATGAGCAGTTCTTC. This sequence encodes CSVSLRLAENNEQFF.

This clonotype appeared many times. J is TRBJ2-3 and V is TRBV12-5; a weak D match, TRBD1 (6 bases). V was cut by 4 bases and J by 0 bases, with 14 bases left in between. Germline CDR1 is LGHNT and CDR2 is FRNRAP. This CDR3 has 16 residues. The CDR3 coding sequence is TGTGCTAGTGGTTACGACAGGACAATAAGCACAGATACGCAGTATTTT. Translated: CASGYDRTISTDTQYF.

The table lists this clonotype with a few counts. V is TRBV28 and J is TRBJ2-3, with 7 bases matching TRBD2. J was trimmed by 3 bases and V by 5 bases; bases with no gene match: 11. The germline V gene encodes CDR1 MDHEN and CDR2 SYDVKM. The CDR3 runs 16 residues. Here the CDR3 DNA reads TGTGCCAGCAGTCAACCCCGGGCTAGCGGTACAGATACGCAGTATTTT. Encoded protein: CASSQPRASGTDTQYF.

This clonotype came up many times. Germline is not matched at one junction end, which may reflect a read error. CDR3 sequence (DNA): TGCGCCAGCAGCCGGGGACTAGCGGGATACAATGAGCAGTTCTTC. Translating it yields CASSRGLAGYNEQFF. The chain carries TRBV19 and TRBJ2-1, with 13 bases that match TRBD2. The CDR3 runs to 15 residues. CDR1 and CDR2 (germline): LNHDA, SQIVND (reference sequence).

This clonotype was detected ten times or more. The rearrangement joins TRBV20-1 to TRBJ2-1; 9 bases agree with TRBD1. This CDR3 comprises 14 residues. V gave up 3 bases and J gave up 5 bases; unmatched junction bases: 5. Germline-derived CDR1 and CDR2 are DFQATT and SNEGSKA (reference sequence). CDR3 DNA: TGCAGTGCTAGCCGACAGGGGGTGAACAATGAGCAGTTCTTC. This encodes CSASRQGVNNEQFF.

This clonotype was found a few times. The rearrangement joins TRBV2 to TRBJ2-2, with 12 bases fitting TRBD1. In germline, CDR1 is SNHLY, CDR2 FYNNEI. CDR3 length: 14 amino acids. V trimming: 8 bases; J trimming: 4 bases; junction bases outside the gene matches: 2. The CDR3 loop is CASLGQGATGELFF. The CDR3 nucleotides read TGTGCCAGCCTGGGACAGGGGGCCACCGGGGAGCTGTTTTTT.

The chain has TRBV12-3 or TRBV12-4 and TRBJ1-2; no clear D. Between the trimmed V and J ends, which lost 7 bases and 0 bases, there was a span of 12 bases. The CDR3 totals 14 residues. In DNA, the CDR3 is TGTGCCAGCACCCTACAGAGACCTAACTATGGCTACACCTTC. It yields the protein CASTLQRPNYGYTF.

The chain is built from TRBV29-1 and TRBJ1-6; D remains unclear. With 2 bases removed from V and 4 bases from J, the gap between germline ends came to 9 bases. The length of the CDR3 is 14 residues. CDR1 is SQVTM, CDR2 ANQGSEA, per germline. CDR3 coding DNA: TGCAGCGTTGAAAAGAGGGCTTATAATTCACCCCTCCACTTT. It codes for CSVEKRAYNSPLHF. Based on the CDR3 plus reference TRBV29-1 and TRBJ1-6, the full variable domain is SAVISQKPSRDICQRGTSLTIQCQVDSQVTMMFWYRQQPGQSLTLIATANQGSEATYESGFVIDKFPISRPNLTFSTLTVSNMSPEDSSIYLCSVEKRAYNSPLHFGNGTRLTVT.

At least ten counts were recorded for this clonotype. The J gene is TRBJ2-1, the V gene TRBV11-3, with 14 nucleotides matching TRBD2. V shed 5 bases and J 3 bases; nucleotides not matched to a gene: 6. This CDR3 region has 17 residues. Germline assignment: CDR1 SGHNT and CDR2 YENEEA. CDR3 sequence reads: CASSPGLAGDRYNEQFF. The CDR3 nucleotides are TGTGCCAGCAGCCCGGGACTAGCGGGAGACCGCTACAATGAGCAGTTCTTC.

This clonotype was seen repeatedly, ten times or more. The chain uses TRBV7-9 and TRBJ1-1; maybe TRBD1 (5 bases). The CDR3 covers 14 residues. The V end was cut by 5 bases, the J end by 1 base, with 11 bases between. The germline V gene encodes CDR1 SEHNR and CDR2 FQNEAQ (reference sequence). The CDR3 DNA reads as TGTGCCAGCAGCCCCAAAACAGGGAACACTGAAGCTTTCTTT. As protein: CASSPKTGNTEAFF.

The rearrangement uses TRBV5-1 and TRBJ2-6; TRBD1 agrees at 12 bases. The V segment lost 0 bases and the J segment 1 base; nucleotides outside the gene matches: 2. From germline, CDR1 is SGHRS and CDR2 YFSETQ. The CDR3 spans 18 residues. Here the CDR3 reads CASSLEGQGASGANVLTF. In nucleotides, the CDR3 is TGCGCCAGCAGCTTGGAGGGACAGGGGGCGTCTGGGGCCAACGTCCTGACTTTC.

In this sample, this clonotype turned up many times. The rearrangement links TRBV15 to TRBJ1-5; 10 bases fit TRBD1. Unmatched junction bases numbered 9, after V lost 5 bases and J lost 5 bases. The germline V gene has CDR1 LNHNV and CDR2 YYDKDF (reference sequence). This CDR3 comprises 16 residues. The CDR3 region is CATSRKGQGRDQPQHF. CDR3 in DNA: TGTGCCACCAGCCGTAAGGGACAGGGGCGTGATCAGCCCCAGCATTTT.

Many counts were recorded for this clonotype. The chain links TRBV20-1 to TRBJ2-7; D not resolved. Trimming cost V 0 bases and J 2 bases, with 5 bases left between them. The CDR3 consists of 12 residues. Germline CDR1 DFQATT, CDR2 SNEGSKA (reference sequence). The CDR3 nucleotides are TGCAGTGCTAGAGACAGAGCCTACGAGCAGTACTTC. Encoded protein: CSARDRAYEQYF.